The present TCR beta chain was sequenced within a study of T cells in Graves' hyperthyroidism and ophthalmopathy. Study overall: Pretreatment peripheral blood was obtained at initial diagnosis.

Many counts were recorded for this clonotype. Its antigen is still unknown. Regions amplified from RNA transcripts were the TCR beta CDR3 regions. A first-round RT-PCR of the TCR CDR3 used the HTBI primer set. TCRdb re-analysed the multiplex PCR reads in MiXCR, keeping a single row per CDR3 protein. The sample holds 550,000 to 800,000 distinct CDR3 sequences, 17% seen once. Uncontrolled infection, other autoimmune disease, pregnancy and lactation each barred patients from inclusion. The V gene lost 2 bases and the J gene lost 5 bases, with 15 bases spanning the gap. The V gene's germline CDR1 is MDHEN and CDR2 SYDVKM. This CDR3 comprises 15 residues. Study-wide findings and caveats: Among clonotypes expanded in thyroid above 0.001, most were also found in blood.

The receptor comes from a man aged 50 to 59 with Graves' hyperthyroidism. The V gene is TRBV28, the J gene TRBJ2-5, with D maybe TRBD2 (7 bases). The specimen sequenced was blood. CDR3 nucleotides: TGTGCCAGCAGTTTAGGGGGGGGACAATCGGAGACCCAGTACTTC. Translated, it gives CASSLGGGQSETQYF.